The entry below gives a single T cell receptor beta chain sequence along with its context. No antigen is known for it. TCRdb ran MiXCR on the RT-PCR reads and lists one entry per CDR3 protein. The data contain under 750,000 distinct CDR3 sequences, over 9.5% of them seen just once; the ten biggest clones take up roughly 10%. The data derive from a study of response to subunit inactivated influenza vaccine. General study findings and limits: With each seasonal influenza vaccination, the authors suggested, few new T cells are recruited.

There are 14 residues in the CDR3. Germline CDR1 SGHVS, CDR2 FNYEAQ. V dropped 2 bases and J dropped 6; count of bases not matched to a gene: 5. The V and J genes are TRBV7-6 and TRBJ2-7, with 9 bases matching TRBD2. The specimen was PBMCs from blood, collected on the day of vaccination. The clonotype originates from a man aged 45-60 years who received an inactivated influenza vaccine. CDR3 in DNA: TGTGCCAGCAGCTTACACGGCGGGAGGGGCGAGCAGTACTTC. Its protein is CASSLHGGRGEQYF. Combining the CDR3 with reference TRBV7-6 and TRBJ2-7 gives the whole variable domain GAGVSQSPRYKVTKRGQDVALRCDPISGHVSLYWYRQALGQGPEFLTYFNYEAQQDKSGLPNDRFSAERPEGSISTLTIQRTEQRDSAMYRCASSLHGGRGEQYFGPGTRLTVT.